Listed here are 3 T cell receptor beta chains from one sample, sequenced in a study of shared clonotypes between healthy human individuals. It was CD45RO-negative cells, positively selected for CCR7, that made up naive CD8 cells, with terminally differentiated effector memory CD45RA+ cells excluded. The assay was immunoSEQ multiplex PCR, and TCRdb's table has in-frame clones only and misses some. The data hold under 1 million clones, with around 92% observed a single time. Material: naive CD8+ T cells sorted from blood. All receptors derive from a young man in good health.

The chain has TRBV7-3 and TRBJ2-3, with 8 bases that match TRBD2. CDR3 size: 14 residues. The V and J ends lost 5 bases and 3 bases, in that order; junction bases with no gene match: 4. CDR1 and CDR2 from the germline V gene are SGHTA and FQGTGA. The CDR3 region is CASSDSGITDTQYF. The CDR3 DNA reads as TGTGCCAGCAGCGATAGCGGGATAACAGATACGCAGTATTTT.

The chain carries TRBV28 and TRBJ2-1; TRBD2 aligns across 16 bases. The CDR3 has 18 residues. Germline V CDR1 and CDR2: MDHEN, SYDVKM. Unmatched junction bases numbered 2, after V lost 3 bases and J lost 0 bases. In DNA form, the CDR3 reads TGTGCCAGCAGTTTGGGACTAGCGGGAGGGAGCTCCTACAATGAGCAGTTCTTC. It translates to CASSLGLAGGSSYNEQFF.

This chain uses TRBV6-1 with TRBJ1-5; D might be TRBD1 (5 bases). The CDR3 is made up of 16 amino acids. Trimming left V 1 base short and J 5 bases short, with 15 bases between. CDR1 MNHNS and CDR2 SASEGT come from the germline V gene. In nucleotides, the CDR3 is TGTGCCAGCAGTGAAGGGAAATGGACAACCTATCAGCCCCAGCATTTT. It yields the protein CASSEGKWTTYQPQHF.